Given below is one T cell receptor beta chain in context. Its antigen is currently unknown. The CDR3 runs 16 residues. V was pared by 3 bases and J by 9 bases, with 12 bases of the junction left unmatched. Germline V gene sequence: CDR1 LNHDA, CDR2 SQIVND (reference sequence). The data stem from a study of cytomegalovirus exposure and HLA in healthy donors. Both 60 Vbeta primers and 13 Jbeta primers went into the PCR. Profiling relied on immunoSEQ multiplex PCR, and the TCRdb table lists in-frame clones only, not all of them. The repertoire holds about 72,000 clones, more than 80% seen once, with around 6.3% in the top ten. The study, taken as a whole, reports: Some V segments (TRBV6-2 and TRBV6-3 among them) were excluded as indistinguishable. Later analysis associated a missense DCLRE1C variant with TCR beta V- and J-gene trimming.

The sequence was obtained from a human donor in good health. Input material: PBMCs. The chain carries TRBV19 and TRBJ2-1, with 9 bases aligning to TRBD2. CDR3 nucleotides: TGTGCCAGTAGTATCTCCAGCGGGGGGACCCTCGGTGAGCAGTTCTTC. Translation: CASSISSGGTLGEQFF.